This T cell receptor (beta chain) came from a study of cytomegalovirus exposure and HLA in healthy donors. PCR used 60 Vbeta primers and 13 Jbeta primers. Assay: immunoSEQ multiplex PCR; the TCRdb copy retains only in-frame clones and omits some. The sample comprises about 130,000 clones, approximately 80% of which are singletons, and over 1.5% rests with the top ten. Whole-study results and caveats: As immune exposure information, only CMV serostatus was available. Prediction of most subjects' HLA-A and HLA-B alleles by TCR beta sequences was reportedly accurate.

The V gene's germline CDR1 is MDHEN and CDR2 SYDVKM. V shed 6 bases and J 0 bases; nucleotides not matched to a gene: 13. The CDR3 loop spans 19 amino acids. Worth noting for this clone: Antigen specificity is unknown.

Whereas donors were nominally healthy upon sampling, unrecorded immune exposures were probable. V is TRBV28 and J is TRBJ1-6; 8 bases align to TRBD1. The material sequenced was PBMCs. The TCR was taken from a woman aged 40 to 50 in good health and CMV-seronegative. CDR3 sequence (DNA): TGTGCCAGCAGCCCCCGGACAGGGCGTAACCTCTCCTATAATTCACCCCTCCACTTT. Amino acids: CASSPRTGRNLSYNSPLHF.